Below, one T cell receptor (beta chain) is given with its context. It has no known antigen specificity. Base-call qualities are not available, and no considerably larger clone is one nucleotide away. For sequencing of the TCRbeta CDR3 region, genomic DNA was extracted from the sorted cells. The immunoSEQ Assay was used to sequence the TCRbeta CDR3 regions. The source is immuneACCESS, and TCRdb retained only in-frame sequences with V and J called. Part of the clones is not carried over; for the studies checked, unresolved V genes explain less than half of this, and the remainder is unexplained. The sample data list nearly 110,000 clones, and 75% to 95% of these were observed just once. The top ten clones comprise about 1.2% of the sample. The trial excluded patients who had a history of autoimmune disease or were on systemic immunosuppression. Peripheral blood for TCR sequencing was collected from all dose cohorts at baseline, on cycle 4 day 1, and on cycle 7 day 1. Samples came from an open-label, multicenter, first-in-human phase I dose-escalation trial of ivuxolimab. Adults with locally advanced or metastatic melanoma, renal cell, hepatocellular, or head and neck squamous cell carcinoma were enrolled in the trial. CD4+ and CD8+ T cells were sorted separately from peripheral blood before TCR sequencing.

The CDR3 holds 15 amino acids from the cysteine to the phenylalanine. Of the read, only the CDR3 DNA is kept; its 45 bases are in frame from base 1. CDR1 and CDR2 are read off the germline V gene as SGHTA and FQGNSA. A distance of 11 bases separates the germline ends of V and J, which lose 2 bases and 4 bases respectively. This record belongs to a study of OX40 agonist ivuxolimab in advanced cancers. Background for the entire study: Ivuxolimab was a fully human IgG2 agonistic monoclonal antibody targeting the costimulatory receptor OX40 (CD134). Of the approximately 50 dose-escalation patients, hepatocellular carcinoma was present in about 19, melanoma in around 15, renal cell carcinoma in 9 and head and neck cancer in 9. A male proportion of nearly 85% and a mean age of 60 years, ranging from roughly 23 to 80, were recorded for the dose-escalation cohort. Peripheral TCRbeta sequencing was intended to test whether TCR sequence diversity was altered and clonal T-cell expansion was caused by ivuxolimab. Patients were allowed to have had prior anti-PD-1, anti-PD-L1 or anti-CTLA-4 therapy, and around two fifths of the dose-escalation patients had been treated with checkpoint inhibitors. Intravenous ivuxolimab was administered to patients every 2 weeks at six dose levels: 0.01, 0.1, 0.3, 1.5, 3 and 10 mg/kg. Partial responses occurred in three dose-escalation patients, of whom one had hepatocellular carcinoma and two had cutaneous melanoma. The paper covers the monotherapy dose-escalation part of the phase I ivuxolimab trial, which included N of about 51 patients. The investigation overall reported the following: After ivuxolimab, expanded clones were on average more numerous among CD8+ T cells than among CD4+ T cells. In partial responders in the 0.1-3.0 mg/kg groups, normalized peripheral clonal expansion was found to be among the lowest, especially among CD8+ T cells. Clonal expansion of both CD4+ and CD8+ blood T cells was observed from baseline to week 6 at doses 0.1 to 3.0 mg/kg. Low levels of normalized T-cell clonal expansion were also shown by some nonresponding patients. The antigen specificity of the clonally expanded peripheral T cells was not determined.

Rearrangement joined TRBV7-2 to TRBJ1-4; possibly the D gene is TRBD1, per 5 matching bases. This sequence was found in an adult with an advanced solid tumor such as melanoma, head and neck, liver or kidney cancer. This specimen consisted of CD4+ or CD8+ T cells sorted from blood, obtained in a trial of the OX40 agonist ivuxolimab. The nucleotide sequence reads TGTGCCAGCAGCTTAAATGTGCAGGGTAATGAAAAACTGTTTTTT. Its protein reads: CASSLNVQGNEKLFF.